This T cell receptor (beta chain) derives from a study of neurological immune-mediated disorders. TCRdb recomputed calls from the 5' RACE reads with MiXCR, one row per CDR3 protein. The data contain 66,000 or so distinct CDR3 sequences, 3.5% to 5% of them singletons. Study observations and caveats: CDR3 amino acid sequences found in expanded clones were never shared across subjects, suggesting private repertoires in all groups.

Germline V CDR1 and CDR2: MGHRA, YSYEKL. With 0 bases removed from V and 6 bases from J, the gap between germline ends came to 12 bases. CDR3 length: 16 amino acids. This clonotype showed up many times. What it recognizes is unknown. The study built unsorted libraries from 2 million PBMCs kept at -80 C. The sample taken for sequencing was PBMCs. The receptor comes from a man aged 25-45 years with multiple sclerosis. V is TRBV4-1 and J is TRBJ1-6, with unresolved D. CDR3 region: CASSQDITLFNSPLHF. The CDR3 DNA reads as TGCGCCAGCAGCCAAGATATAACCCTCTTTAATTCACCCCTCCACTTT.